A selection of T cell receptor beta chains follows, all from one sample in a study of cytomegalovirus exposure and HLA in healthy donors. The data were produced by immunoSEQ multiplex PCR, yet TCRdb's version contains in-frame clones alone and is incomplete. In total, the table holds under 200,000 clones. The sequenced sample was PBMCs. The receptors were sampled from a woman between 18 and 30 years old in good health and CMV-seropositive. Both conserved end residues are trimmed from each CDR3.

ASSLAGVETQY	11	TRBV5-6
ASSPDSVNEKLF	12	TRBV5-4
ASSQGKGRWETQY	13	TRBV4-1
ASSPVESGGSTDTQY	15	TRBV19
ASSQDRSSGYNEQF	14	TRBV4-2
SGWTQGRTEAF	11	TRBV29-1
ASSPDTTYEQY	11	TRBV11-2
ASSRGGEKLF	10	TRBV7-9
ASSGRGPVYGYT	12	TRBV10-2
AISESVRGIEQY	12	TRBV10-3
ASSPSVGRANGYT	13	TRBV18
ASSFLAGGPYNEQF	14	TRBV6-5
ASALQVLSEEAF	12	TRBV7-2
ASRDPGQGSLKEKLF	15	TRBV19
SVEADGYT	8	TRBV29-1
ASSLDIDYYNEQF	13	TRBV5-6
ASSLLRSREAF	11	TRBV7-7
ASSSTSGGRRTSTDTQY	17	TRBV7-9
ASSPFAGNGYT	11	TRBV14
ASSQDRGRQGKF	12	TRBV4-1
ASSLASDRPYEQY	13	TRBV5-5
ASSVGANYGYT	11	TRBV9
ASSSGLAGDEQF	12	TRBV5-1
ASSARLAAYNEQF	13	TRBV5-8